One and the same sample provided the 6 T cell receptor beta chains below, sequenced in a study of blood T cell repertoires in COVID-19. Clones were read by immunoSEQ multiplex PCR, and TCRdb kept only the in-frame ones, dropping some. This sample has 250,000 or so clones, with roughly 84% found just once. Sequenced input: peripheral blood. The receptors here all came from a woman in her 40s who had recovered from COVID-19.

The rearrangement uses TRBV5-1 and TRBJ1-1; D possibly corresponds to TRBD1 (6 bases). This CDR3 is 14 amino acids long. Germline CDR1 is SGHRS and CDR2 is YFSETQ. Trimming pared 0 bases from V and 7 bases from J, leaving 13 bases between. CDR3 coding DNA: TGCGCCAGCAGCTTGGGCTTGAGACAGGTTGAAGCTTTCTTT. Translating gives CASSLGLRQVEAFF.

As DNA, the CDR3 is TGCAGCGTAGGGACAGGGGCGACCGAGACCCAGTACTTC. Translation: CSVGTGATETQYF. The chain employs TRBV29-1 and TRBJ2-5, with TRBD1 matching 10 bases. The V gene end was trimmed by 6 bases and the J gene end by 5 bases; junction bases not matched to a gene: 6. Germline V gene sequence: CDR1 SQVTM, CDR2 ANQGSEA. The CDR3 is 13 amino acids.

The CDR3 protein is CASSSTTGLTEAFF. CDR3 nucleotides: TGTGCCAGCAGCTCCACCACAGGGCTGACTGAAGCTTTCTTT. The chain combines TRBV7-3 with TRBJ1-1; D possibly corresponds to TRBD1 (6 bases). The CDR3 runs to 14 residues. Trimming removed 4 bases from V and 5 bases from J, with 14 bases in between. Germline values: CDR1 SGHTA, CDR2 FQGTGA. Using reference TRBV7-3 and TRBJ1-1 for the parts outside the CDR3, the full variable domain is GAGVSQTPSNKVTEKGKYVELRCDPISGHTALYWYRQSLGQGPEFLIYFQGTGAADDSGLPNDRFFAVRPEGSVSTLKIQRTERGDSAVYLCASSSTTGLTEAFFGQGTRLTVV.

The chain carries TRBV10-3 and TRBJ2-1, with 11 bases fitting TRBD2. V lost 7 bases, J lost 9 bases, and 8 bases stayed unmatched. The germline CDR1 and CDR2 sequences are ENHRY and SYGVKD. The CDR3 runs to 14 residues. CDR3 sequence (DNA): TGTGCCATCACTAGACTAGCGGGGCGGGGTGAGCAGTTCTTC. This encodes CAITRLAGRGEQFF.

V and J are TRBV15 and TRBJ1-5, with D uncertain. Germline loops: CDR1 LNHNV, CDR2 YYDKDF (reference sequence). The V end was cut by 0 bases, the J end by 5 bases, with 11 bases between. The CDR3 spans 15 residues. The CDR3 sequence: CATSRDRGRDQPQHF. The DNA of the CDR3 is TGTGCCACCAGCAGAGATCGTGGGAGAGATCAGCCCCAGCATTTT.

The chain carries TRBV4-2 and TRBJ2-2, with no clear D. Germline values: CDR1 LGHNA, CDR2 YNFKEQ. V gave up 1 base and J gave up 5 bases, with 11 bases separating them. The CDR3 totals 15 residues. Here the CDR3 reads CASSQAASRTGELFF. CDR3 bases: TGTGCCAGCAGCCAAGCGGCATCGCGGACCGGGGAGCTGTTTTTT.